This record concerns one T cell receptor (beta chain) sequence. Its antigen is as yet unknown. The primer mix had 60 Vbeta and 13 Jbeta primers. The protocol was immunoSEQ multiplex PCR, while the TCRdb copy is restricted to in-frame clones and leaves out a portion. This sample has approximately 160,000 clones; roughly 80% occur once, and the top ten carry around 4.1%. This entry is derived from a study of cytomegalovirus exposure and HLA in healthy donors. The CDR3 runs 15 residues. Trimming cost V 7 bases and J 2 bases; bases outside gene matches: 10. The germline gives CDR1 MNHEY, CDR2 SVGAGI. The study, taken as a whole, reports: Later findings reportedly placed an Asian-associated ancestry cluster below the approximately 670-donor mean for N-insertions. In a later analysis, CMV-associated beta chains were mostly HLA-associated, it appeared. The productive fraction for most TCR beta V segments was about 87% or about 30% in an earlier analysis.

The TCR originated in a woman in her forties or fifties in good health and CMV-seropositive. The chain joins TRBV6-5 to TRBJ2-7; 8 positions match TRBD1. The sequencing input was PBMCs. CDR3 loop: CASTNSGTGTYEQYF. The CDR3 DNA reads TGTGCCAGCACCAACTCCGGGACAGGCACCTACGAGCAGTACTTC.